Each of the 28 T cell receptor beta chains below was sequenced from the same sample in a study of long-term antiretroviral therapy in people with HIV. At the survey level, the v3.0 immunoSEQ assay was run. Some clones are missing from TCRdb's copy, which holds only in-frame ones; the method was immunoSEQ multiplex PCR. Counted here are some 35,000 clones, 80% to 90% occurring once; the ten biggest clones make up under 12%. The starting material was unsorted PBMCs, obtained 2.2 years after starting antiretroviral therapy. These receptors all stem from a man between 18 and 35 years old with HIV.

This chain uses TRBV11-2 with TRBJ1-2; perhaps TRBD1 as D (5 bases). Germline V lookup: CDR1 SGHAT, CDR2 FQNNGV. V was trimmed by 0 bases and J by 5 bases, leaving 10 bases between them. CDR3 length equals 14 residues. This chain's CDR3 is CASSLEAGQYGYTF. The CDR3 DNA follows: TGTGCCAGCAGCTTAGAGGCAGGGCAATATGGCTACACCTTC.

This clone was recorded only once. The V call is TRBV28, the J call TRBJ1-5; D may be TRBD1 (5 bases). The CDR3 loop spans 14 amino acids. Per the germline V gene, CDR1 is MDHEN and CDR2 is SYDVKM. The V and J ends lost 5 bases and 7 bases respectively, with 15 bases between them. CDR3 DNA sequence: TGTGCCAGCAGTAGGGGAATGGGCGAACAGCCCCAGCATTTT. This translates into CASSRGMGEQPQHF.

The rearrangement uses TRBV4-1 and TRBJ2-2, with 7 bases identical to TRBD2. This CDR3 is 14 amino acids long. Trimming took 6 bases from V and 4 from J; bases not matched to a gene: 5. Germline CDR1 MGHRA, CDR2 YSYEKL. CDR3 loop: CASRRRGVTGELFF. CDR3 bases: TGCGCCAGCAGGCGCCGGGGGGTCACCGGGGAGCTGTTTTTT.

The chain joins TRBV6-5 to TRBJ1-2; D perhaps matches TRBD1 (6 bases). Deletions cut 5 bases from V and 8 bases from J, with 21 bases between. Germline-derived CDR1 and CDR2 are MNHEY and SVGAGI. The CDR3 spans 15 residues. CDR3 sequence: CASSQSLWAQGGYTF. CDR3 DNA: TGTGCCAGCAGTCAGAGCCTTTGGGCCCAGGGGGGCTACACCTTC.

The CDR3 DNA reads TGTGCCTGGAGTCGCCTGGACAGTGCGGAACAAGAGACCCAGTACTTC. Translation: CAWSRLDSAEQETQYF. The chain joins TRBV30 to TRBJ2-5; a weak D match, TRBD1 (6 bases). V dropped 2 bases and J dropped 2 bases, with 18 bases sitting between them. The CDR3 covers 16 residues. Germline V gene data show CDR1 as GTSNPN and CDR2 as SVGIG (reference sequence).

This chain links TRBV5-1 with TRBJ2-7; D tentatively fits TRBD1 or TRBD2 (5 bases each). V shed 4 bases and J shed 6 bases, with 20 bases lying between them. Germline CDR1 is SGHRS and CDR2 is YFSETQ. The CDR3 is made up of 15 amino acids. CDR3 nucleotides: TGCGCCAGCAGCGAAAGGGGAGATACGACCAGCGAGCAGTACTTC. It yields the protein CASSERGDTTSEQYF. The entire variable domain, with the rest obtained from reference TRBV5-1 and TRBJ2-7, is as follows: KAGVTQTPRYLIKTRGQQVTLSCSPISGHRSVSWYQQTPGQGLQFLFEYFSETQRNKGNFPGRFSGRQFSNSRSEMNVSTLELGDSALYLCASSERGDTTSEQYFGPGTRLTVT.

The chain uses TRBV7-2 and TRBJ1-1, with D hard to call. The CDR3 sequence is 13 residues long. Germline V gene sequence: CDR1 SGHTA, CDR2 FQGNSA. V was shortened by 2 bases and J by 12 bases, with 16 bases between the two germline ends. The CDR3 spells CASSLFGSPETFF. The CDR3 coding sequence is TGTGCCAGCAGCTTATTCGGGAGCCCCGAGACTTTCTTT.

The chain's CDR3 is CASSHTASYEQYF. The DNA of the CDR3 is TGCGCCAGCAGCCACACAGCTTCCTACGAGCAGTACTTC. The chain carries TRBV5-1 and TRBJ2-7; D is ambiguous. The germline gives CDR1 SGHRS, CDR2 YFSETQ. Trimming stripped 4 bases from V and 1 base from J, with 9 bases between. The CDR3 has 13 residues.

The sample holds a few counts of this clone. This chain uses TRBV2 with TRBJ2-5, with 8 bases that match TRBD1. V dropped 10 bases and J dropped 6; count of bases not matched to a gene: 4. This CDR3 spans 11 amino acids. Germline CDR1 and CDR2: SNHLY and FYNNEI. The CDR3: CAIDRGQTQYF. The CDR3 nucleotides are TGTGCCATCGACAGGGGTCAGACCCAGTACTTC.

The CDR3 region has the DNA TGTGCCAGCAGCCCGCGGACTAGCGCCACAGATACGCAGTATTTT. Translating gives CASSPRTSATDTQYF. The gene calls are TRBV11-2 and TRBJ2-3; 9 bases align to TRBD2. Germline V lookup: CDR1 SGHAT, CDR2 FQNNGV. J gave up 2 bases and V 5 bases, and 5 bases lay outside the gene matches. The CDR3 sequence is 15 residues long.

This clone was seen just once. The chain has TRBV9 and TRBJ2-3; D is uncertain. Germline V CDR1 and CDR2: SGDLS, YYNGEE. This CDR3 spans 13 amino acids. Trimming took off 4 bases at V and 4 bases at J, with 10 bases between the two ends. The CDR3 DNA reads as TGTGCCAGCAGCACCACCCTAGCAGATACGCAGTATTTT. This encodes CASSTTLADTQYF.

This clone was seen once. This chain links TRBV5-4 with TRBJ2-2; TRBD2 aligns across 13 bases. CDR1 SGHNT and CDR2 YYREEE come from the germline V gene (reference sequence). Unmatched junction bases numbered 6, after V lost 4 bases and J lost 3 bases. The CDR3 is 17 amino acids. The chain's CDR3 is CASSRTSGGLHTGELFF. CDR3 coding DNA: TGTGCCAGCAGCAGGACTAGCGGGGGCTTGCACACCGGGGAGCTGTTTTTT. Using reference TRBV5-4 and TRBJ2-2 for the parts outside the CDR3, the full variable domain is ETGVTQSPTHLIKTRGQQVTLRCSSQSGHNTVSWYQQALGQGPQFIFQYYREEENGRGNFPPRFSGLQFPNYSSELNVNALELDDSALYLCASSRTSGGLHTGELFFGEGSRLTVL.

V and J are TRBV6-6 and TRBJ1-1; 7 bases fit TRBD1. CDR1 and CDR2 from the germline V gene are MNHNY and SVGAGI (reference sequence). V lost 2 bases to trimming and J lost 1 base; unmatched junction nucleotides: 4. This CDR3 contains 15 residues. DNA of the CDR3: TGTGCCAGCAGTTACGCGGCAGGGGGGAACACTGAAGCTTTCTTT. Protein sequence: CASSYAAGGNTEAFF.

The chain couples TRBV27 to TRBJ1-2; 7 bases are a match to TRBD1. Germline V gene lookup returns CDR1 MNHEY and CDR2 SMNVEV (reference sequence). Losses at the gene ends were 4 bases for V and 7 bases for J; bases not matched to a gene: 9. The CDR3 spans 14 residues. As DNA, the CDR3 is TGTGCCAGCAGTTCTGAGGGGGCTGGGGCTGGCTACACCTTC. Encoded protein: CASSSEGAGAGYTF.

The V and J genes are TRBV6-5 and TRBJ2-2; weak D call: TRBD1 (6 bases). This CDR3 spans 14 amino acids. Trimming shortened V by 4 bases and J by 10 bases, and 16 bases separated the two germline ends. Looked up from germline, CDR1 is MNHEY and CDR2 is SVGAGI. The CDR3 DNA is TGTGCCAGCAGTTCTAACAGGGAATATTTGGAGCTGTTTTTT. This gives the protein CASSSNREYLELFF.

CDR3 DNA: TGTGCCAGCAGCTTGGTGCTAGCGGGGCAAGAGACCCAGTACTTC. Encoded protein: CASSLVLAGQETQYF. The chain joins TRBV5-4 to TRBJ2-5; 9 nucleotides align to TRBD2. The length of the CDR3 is 15 residues. Trimming took 0 bases from V and 2 from J; bases not matched to a gene: 2. The germline gives CDR1 SGHNT, CDR2 YYREEE (reference sequence).

The chain has TRBV14 and TRBJ2-3, with D possibly being TRBD1 (5 bases). The CDR3 runs to 15 residues. The germline V and J ends were trimmed by 3 bases and 3 bases, with 13 bases remaining between them. Germline values: CDR1 SGHDN, CDR2 FVKESK. The CDR3 nucleotides are TGTGCCAGCAGCCAGGGGATAGGGGAAACAGATACGCAGTATTTT. The encoded protein is CASSQGIGETDTQYF.

This rearrangement joins TRBV29-1 to TRBJ2-1; D not resolved. This CDR3 is built from 12 residues. The V end lost 2 bases, the J end lost 4 bases, and 6 bases lay between the germline ends. Germline CDR1 and CDR2: SQVTM and ANQGSEA. In nucleotides, the CDR3 is TGCAGCGTTGAAAGCTCGTACAATGAGCAGTTCTTC. The encoded protein is CSVESSYNEQFF.

This chain uses TRBV7-9 with TRBJ1-3; 9 positions agree with TRBD1. Germline V gene lookup returns CDR1 SEHNR and CDR2 FQNEAQ (reference sequence). V shed 2 bases and J 3 bases; nucleotides not matched to a gene: 8. This CDR3 contains 17 residues. For the CDR3, the DNA is TGTGCCAGCAGCTTAACAAACAGGGGGCTCTTTGGAAACACCATATATTTT. The encoded protein is CASSLTNRGLFGNTIYF.

The chain uses TRBV7-9 and TRBJ2-1; D is possibly TRBD1 or TRBD2 (5 bases each). The CDR3 runs to 17 residues. Germline assignment: CDR1 SEHNR and CDR2 FQNEAQ (reference sequence). V was pared by 5 bases and J by 0 bases, with 17 bases between. DNA for the CDR3: TGTGCCAGCAGCCCCGGGACCGGTATTAGCTCCTACAATGAGCAGTTCTTC. The encoded protein is CASSPGTGISSYNEQFF.

The V call is TRBV5-1, the J call TRBJ2-3; the D is unclear. This CDR3 has 13 amino acids. Germline V gene data show CDR1 as SGHRS and CDR2 as YFSETQ. V lost 0 bases to trimming and J lost 3 bases, with 5 bases between them. In DNA form, the CDR3 reads TGCGCCAGCAGCTTGGGTAGGACAGATACGCAGTATTTT. Protein product: CASSLGRTDTQYF.

This clone was counted a few times. This chain connects TRBV7-9 to TRBJ1-2; D remains unclear. The CDR3 is 13 amino acids. Germline assignment: CDR1 SEHNR and CDR2 FQNEAQ (reference sequence). Trimming removed 2 bases from V and 3 bases from J, with 7 bases in between. The CDR3 DNA reads as TGTGCCAGCAGCTTAAACAGCTACTATGGCTACACCTTC. Protein sequence: CASSLNSYYGYTF.

The chain combines TRBV30 with TRBJ2-1, with 8 positions matching TRBD2. The germline V gene has CDR1 GTSNPN and CDR2 SVGIG (reference sequence). There are 15 residues in the CDR3. Trimming cost V 4 bases and J 4 bases; bases outside gene matches: 9. The CDR3 DNA is TGTGCCTGGACCTCCGAGACTAGCGTATACAATGAGCAGTTCTTC. It specifies CAWTSETSVYNEQFF. The entire variable domain, with the rest obtained from reference TRBV30 and TRBJ2-1, is as follows: SQTIHQWPATLVQPVGSPLSLECTVEGTSNPNLYWYRQAAGRGLQLLFYSVGIGQISSEVPQNLSASRPQDRQFILSSKKLLLSDSGFYLCAWTSETSVYNEQFFGPGTRLTVL.

V and J are TRBV7-9 and TRBJ2-7; D possibly corresponds to TRBD1 (5 bases). CDR1 and CDR2 (germline): SEHNR, FQNEAQ (reference sequence). CDR3 length: 15 amino acids. Trimming left V 0 bases short and J 7 bases short, with 16 bases between. The CDR3 here is CASSLAVGQEREQYF. The CDR3 DNA follows: TGTGCCAGCAGCTTAGCAGTGGGGCAGGAGAGAGAGCAGTACTTC.

V usage is TRBV2 and J usage is TRBJ2-6, with 11 bases that match TRBD2. The junction had 13 bases not matched to a gene; V was cut back by 7 bases and J by 2 bases. The CDR3 loop spans 19 amino acids. CDR1 SNHLY and CDR2 FYNNEI come from the germline V gene. In DNA, the CDR3 is TGTGCCAGCAACCGAAGGTTGATACTAGCGGGAGCTGGGGCCAACGTCCTGACTTTC. It translates to CASNRRLILAGAGANVLTF.

The chain has TRBV7-9 and TRBJ2-7; D gene ambiguous. V lost 3 bases, J lost 0 bases, and 6 bases lay in between. The CDR3 loop spans 13 amino acids. Germline V lookup: CDR1 SEHNR, CDR2 FQNEAQ (reference sequence). The CDR3 region has the DNA TGTGCCAGCAGCTTCGGTCACTCCTACGAGCAGTACTTC. Its translation is CASSFGHSYEQYF.

The chain joins TRBV15 to TRBJ2-5; D might be TRBD1 (5 bases). The germline V and J ends were trimmed by 0 bases and 7 bases, with 15 bases remaining between them. Germline lookup yields CDR1 LNHNV and CDR2 YYDKDF (reference sequence). This CDR3 region has 15 residues. The DNA for the CDR3 is TGTGCCACCAGCAGAGATTGGGGCAGTAAGGGGACCCAGTACTTC. Residues: CATSRDWGSKGTQYF.

V gene TRBV2 combines with J gene TRBJ2-7; 8 bases match TRBD1. The V gene end was trimmed by 6 bases and the J gene end by 3 bases; junction bases not matched to a gene: 7. The germline CDR1 and CDR2 sequences are SNHLY and FYNNEI. The CDR3 extends over 14 amino acids. The CDR3 is CASRSQGAYYEQYF. The CDR3 DNA sequence: TGTGCCAGCAGGAGTCAGGGGGCTTACTACGAGCAGTACTTC.